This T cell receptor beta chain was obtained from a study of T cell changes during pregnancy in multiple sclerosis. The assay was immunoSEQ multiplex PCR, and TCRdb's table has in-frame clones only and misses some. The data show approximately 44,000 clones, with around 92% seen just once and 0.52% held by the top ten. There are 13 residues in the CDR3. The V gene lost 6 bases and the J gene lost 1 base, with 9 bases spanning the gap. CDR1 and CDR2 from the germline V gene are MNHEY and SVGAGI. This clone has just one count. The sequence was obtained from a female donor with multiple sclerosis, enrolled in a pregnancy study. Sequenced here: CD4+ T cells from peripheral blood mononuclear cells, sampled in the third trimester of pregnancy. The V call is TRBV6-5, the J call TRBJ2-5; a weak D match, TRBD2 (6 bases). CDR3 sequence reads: CASRRTIQETQYF. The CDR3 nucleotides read TGTGCCAGCAGACGGACTATCCAAGAGACCCAGTACTTC.